The 32 T cell receptor beta chains in this list originate from one sample, sequenced in a study of T-cell memory formation after mild COVID-19. MiXCR was run by TCRdb on the 5' RACE reads, yielding one entry per CDR3 protein. The sample lists about 450,000 distinct CDR3 sequences, 23% occurring once. The sample was PBMCs or a T cell subset sorted from them (not recorded which). These receptors were collected from an adult woman who had mild COVID-19 (a few samples of this study predate the infection). Cell type and time point are not known.

The V gene is TRBV11-3, the J gene TRBJ2-1, with no clear D. The V gene lost 3 bases and the J gene lost 8 bases, with 14 bases spanning the gap. Germline CDR1 reads SGHNT; CDR2 reads YENEEA. The CDR3 has 14 residues. Here the CDR3 DNA reads TGTGCCAGCAGCTTGTTTGGGCGAGCCTATGAGCAGTTCTTC. This gives the protein CASSLFGRAYEQFF. Combining the CDR3 with reference TRBV11-3 and TRBJ2-1 gives the whole variable domain EAGVVQSPRYKIIEKKQPVAFWCNPISGHNTLYWYLQNLGQGPELLIRYENEEAVDDSQLPKDRFSAERLKGVDSTLKIQPAELGDSAVYLCASSLFGRAYEQFFGPGTRLTVL.

The V and J genes are TRBV5-6 and TRBJ2-1; the match to TRBD2 covers 8 bases. CDR1 and CDR2 from the germline V gene are SGHDT and YYEEEE. Unmatched junction bases numbered 7, after V lost 4 bases and J lost 1 base. The CDR3 length is 16 residues. This CDR3 reads CASSPAREDSYNEQFF. For the CDR3, the DNA is TGTGCCAGCAGCCCGGCGCGGGAGGATTCCTACAATGAGCAGTTCTTC.

The gene calls are TRBV15 and TRBJ2-1; weak D call: TRBD1 (6 bases). CDR1 is LNHNV, CDR2 YYDKDF, per germline (reference sequence). With 7 bases removed from V and 8 bases from J, the gap between germline ends came to 18 bases. This CDR3 is 14 amino acids long. The CDR3 is CATTFRDIRDEQFF. CDR3 DNA sequence: TGTGCCACCACCTTCAGGGACATTCGAGATGAGCAGTTCTTC.

The rearrangement links TRBV6-5 to TRBJ2-7; 9 bases match TRBD1. Trimming at V came to 6 bases and at J to 1 base, leaving 4 bases not matched to a gene. Germline lookup yields CDR1 MNHEY and CDR2 SVGAGI. The CDR3 consists of 14 residues. Here the CDR3 reads CASRADRGSYEQYF. As DNA, the CDR3 is TGTGCCAGCAGAGCCGACAGGGGGTCCTACGAGCAGTACTTC.

The chain uses TRBV6-5 and TRBJ1-5; 7 bases fit TRBD1. Trimming took 2 bases from V and 7 from J; bases not matched to a gene: 5. Germline values: CDR1 MNHEY, CDR2 SVGAGI. This CDR3 is 14 amino acids long. The CDR3 is CASSYDRENQPQHF. The CDR3 region has the DNA TGTGCCAGCAGTTACGACAGGGAGAACCAGCCCCAGCATTTT.

The table lists this clonotype with many counts. One junction end disagrees with the germline gene, perhaps due to a read error. This chain links TRBV7-7 with TRBJ2-7; D unclear. The germline V gene encodes CDR1 SSHAT and CDR2 FNYEAQ (reference sequence). The CDR3 has 13 amino acids. Here the CDR3 DNA reads TGTGCTAGCAGCTTAGTGCATGACTACGAGCAGTACTTC. Its protein product is CASSLVHDYEQYF.

The gene calls are TRBV12-3 or TRBV12-4 and TRBJ1-5; D not resolved. This CDR3 is 10 amino acids long. CDR3 sequence (DNA): TGTGACGGTAACAATCAGCCCCAGCATTTT. As protein: CDGNNQPQHF.

The gene calls are TRBV7-9 and TRBJ1-5; D may be TRBD1 (5 bases). Deletions cut 1 base from V and 8 bases from J, with 15 bases between. CDR3 length: 15 residues. Germline lookup yields CDR1 SEHNR and CDR2 FQNEAQ (reference sequence). The CDR3 nucleotides are TGTGCCAGCAGCTTAGGGACCGTGCGGGGCGAGCCCCAGCATTTT. This sequence encodes CASSLGTVRGEPQHF.

The DNA for the CDR3 is TGTGCCAGCAGTTACGGCCAGGGGGCCTTGGAGACCCAGTACTTC. This sequence encodes CASSYGQGALETQYF. The chain links TRBV6-5 to TRBJ2-5; the match to TRBD1 covers 8 bases. The CDR3 consists of 15 residues. The V segment lost 2 bases and the J segment 5 bases; nucleotides outside the gene matches: 7. CDR1 is MNHEY and CDR2 is SVGAGI in the germline V gene.

In its sample, this clonotype was seen a few times. The V call is TRBV12-3 or TRBV12-4, the J call TRBJ2-1; 11 nucleotides align to TRBD1. There are 13 residues in the CDR3. Trimming removed 4 bases from V and 9 bases from J; junction bases left unmatched: 2. The DNA for the CDR3 is TGTGCCAGCAGTTGGACAGGGGGCGGTGAGCAGTTCTTC. It codes for CASSWTGGGEQFF.

This chain connects TRBV7-2 to TRBJ2-2, with 9 bases that match TRBD2. The trim removed 4 bases at V and 4 bases at J, leaving 10 bases unmatched. Looked up from germline, CDR1 is SGHTA and CDR2 is FQGNSA. The CDR3 runs to 17 residues. CDR3 sequence: CASSSGGLATSTGELFF. The CDR3 nucleotides are TGTGCCAGCAGCTCCGGGGGACTAGCTACGTCCACCGGGGAGCTGTTTTTT.

This clonotype turned up a few times. The gene calls are TRBV20-1 and TRBJ2-3; D unresolved. Germline CDR1 is DFQATT and CDR2 is SNEGSKA (reference sequence). The CDR3 covers 14 residues. V gave up 0 bases and J gave up 1 base, with 8 bases separating them. The CDR3 nucleotides read TGCAGTGCTAGAGAGACACACCGCACAGATACGCAGTATTTT. Translated, it gives CSARETHRTDTQYF.

This clonotype has just a few counts. CDR3 sequence reads: CASSQEVRLPEAFF. In DNA form, the CDR3 reads TGCGCCAGCAGCCAAGAGGTCCGGCTCCCTGAAGCTTTCTTT. The chain uses TRBV4-1 and TRBJ1-1; D gene uncertain. The V and J ends lost 0 bases and 6 bases respectively, with 11 bases between them. This CDR3 is 14 amino acids long. From germline, CDR1 is MGHRA and CDR2 YSYEKL.

V is TRBV12-3 or TRBV12-4 and J is TRBJ1-6; D not certain. The CDR3 has 13 amino acids. Trimming stripped 6 bases from V and 5 bases from J, with 8 bases between. For the CDR3, the DNA is TGTGCCAGCAGGCGCCAGCATAATTCACCCCTCCACTTT. Translation gives CASRRQHNSPLHF.

This clonotype was seen a handful of times. V gene TRBV11-2 combines with J gene TRBJ2-7; 8 bases are shared with TRBD2. J lost 1 base, V lost 0 bases, and 2 bases had no gene match. The germline gives CDR1 SGHAT, CDR2 FQNNGV. The CDR3 covers 15 residues. The CDR3 loop reads CASSLDRGGSYEQYF. The CDR3 DNA reads TGTGCCAGCAGCTTAGATCGGGGGGGATCCTACGAGCAGTACTTC.

The rearrangement links TRBV6-5 to TRBJ2-1; TRBD2 matches 7 bases. Per germline, CDR1 MNHEY and CDR2 SVGAGI. The CDR3 has 13 amino acids. V lost 7 bases and J lost 15; bases outside the gene matches: 15. CDR3 loop: CASTPSVGGGWFF. The DNA of the CDR3 is TGTGCCAGCACTCCATCGGTTGGCGGGGGTTGGTTCTTC.

The rearrangement joins TRBV7-2 to TRBJ1-5; D gene uncertain. In germline, CDR1 is SGHTA, CDR2 FQGNSA. V gave up 5 bases and J gave up 2 bases, with 4 bases separating them. The CDR3 covers 12 residues. The CDR3 is CASSQGNQPQHF. For the CDR3, the DNA is TGTGCCAGCAGCCAAGGCAATCAGCCCCAGCATTTT.

This clonotype was found a few times. CDR3 amino acids: CAIRGQGRNTEAFF. The CDR3 DNA reads TGTGCCATCAGGGGACAGGGAAGGAACACTGAAGCTTTCTTT. The V gene is TRBV10-3, the J gene TRBJ1-1, with TRBD1 matching 9 bases. V lost 6 bases, J lost 1 base, and 3 bases stayed unmatched. The CDR3 is 14 amino acids. The germline gives CDR1 ENHRY, CDR2 SYGVKD.

The rearrangement links TRBV10-3 to TRBJ1-1; possibly TRBD1 for D (5 bases). The CDR3 runs 13 residues. CDR1 is ENHRY and CDR2 is SYGVKD in the germline V gene. Trimming pared 8 bases from V and 1 base from J, leaving 11 bases between. In nucleotides, the CDR3 is TGTGCCATCCGACAGACGTCGAACACTGAAGCTTTCTTT. Amino acids: CAIRQTSNTEAFF.

A few counts support this clonotype. This chain links TRBV6-1 with TRBJ1-5; 7 bases align to TRBD1. V was pared by 6 bases and J by 5 bases, with 4 bases of the junction left unmatched. The CDR3 covers 13 residues. Germline CDR1 and CDR2: MNHNS and SASEGT. The CDR3 here is CASRGTDYQPQHF. CDR3 nucleotides: TGTGCCAGCAGAGGGACAGATTATCAGCCCCAGCATTTT.

The gene calls are TRBV27 and TRBJ2-3; 10 bases agree with TRBD1. V lost 5 bases and J lost 4; bases outside the gene matches: 6. Germline CDR1 is MNHEY and CDR2 is SMNVEV (reference sequence). The CDR3 spans 15 residues. Written as DNA, the CDR3 is TGTGCCAGCAGTCCGGGACAGGGGATGGCAGATACGCAGTATTTT. Translation: CASSPGQGMADTQYF.

Only a few counts were recorded for this clonotype. This chain uses TRBV15 with TRBJ2-5; perhaps TRBD1 as D (5 bases). Trimming left V 3 bases short and J 2 bases short, with 10 bases between. Germline V CDR1 and CDR2: LNHNV, YYDKDF (reference sequence). This CDR3 has 14 amino acids. CDR3 protein: CATSSLGAQETQYF. As DNA, the CDR3 is TGTGCCACCAGCAGCCTAGGGGCTCAAGAGACCCAGTACTTC.

The chain carries TRBV6-5 and TRBJ1-5; no firm D call. The CDR3 spans 15 residues. In germline, CDR1 is MNHEY, CDR2 SVGAGI. V lost 0 bases and J 3 bases, leaving 9 bases between the germline ends. CDR3 DNA sequence: TGTGCCAGCAGTTACTCCCCAGTGAACAATCAGCCCCAGCATTTT. Amino acids: CASSYSPVNNQPQHF.

This clonotype was seen a handful of times. The rearrangement links TRBV7-6 to TRBJ2-2; 15 nucleotides line up with TRBD2. V trimming: 5 bases; J trimming: 2 bases; junction bases outside the gene matches: 9. The CDR3 is 19 residues long. In germline, CDR1 is SGHVS, CDR2 FNYEAQ. The CDR3 is CASSPRTSGRAPNTGELFF. The CDR3, as DNA: TGTGCCAGCAGCCCAAGGACTAGCGGGAGGGCCCCCAACACCGGGGAGCTGTTTTTT.

There are a few counts of this clonotype. This chain links TRBV9 with TRBJ2-3; tentative D call: TRBD2 (6 bases). CDR1 and CDR2 from the germline V gene are SGDLS and YYNGEE. This CDR3 is 15 amino acids long. V lost 0 bases and J lost 1, with 9 bases in between. CDR3 nucleotide sequence: TGTGCCAGCAGCGTAGATGGGACTCGCACAGATACGCAGTATTTT. This translates into CASSVDGTRTDTQYF.

This clonotype was seen a few times. In DNA, the CDR3 is TGTGCCAGCAGCCGCGGGACAGGGGAACTCTATGGCTACACCTTC. This sequence encodes CASSRGTGELYGYTF. The chain links TRBV4-2 to TRBJ1-2, with 10 bases that match TRBD1. The V and J ends lost 4 bases and 4 bases, in that order; junction bases with no gene match: 6. Germline lookup yields CDR1 LGHNA and CDR2 YNFKEQ. The CDR3 is 15 amino acids.

This clonotype has ten or more counts. V gene TRBV12-3 or TRBV12-4 combines with J gene TRBJ2-1; a possible D gene is TRBD2 (5 bases). CDR3 length: 13 amino acids. The V gene lost 0 bases and the J gene lost 8 bases, with 8 bases spanning the gap. In DNA form, the CDR3 reads TGTGCCAGCAGTTTAGCGGGAGAGCATGAGCAGTTCTTC. Amino acid sequence: CASSLAGEHEQFF.

The chain couples TRBV11-3 to TRBJ2-1; D might be TRBD2 (7 bases). The CDR3 extends over 17 amino acids. V lost 5 bases and J 6 bases, leaving 23 bases between the germline ends. From germline, CDR1 is SGHNT and CDR2 YENEEA. The CDR3 region has the DNA TGTGCCAGCAGCCCTCCCCGTTATGGGGGGGGCTTCAATGAGCAGTTCTTC. It is translated as CASSPPRYGGGFNEQFF.

V gene TRBV5-6 combines with J gene TRBJ2-7, with D tentatively TRBD1 (5 bases). Germline assignment: CDR1 SGHDT and CDR2 YYEEEE. The CDR3 sequence is 13 residues long. The V and J ends lost 3 bases and 1 base respectively, with 8 bases between them. The CDR3 DNA reads TGTGCCAGCAGCTGGGGCATATCCTACGAGCAGTACTTC. The encoded protein is CASSWGISYEQYF.

The chain joins TRBV29-1 to TRBJ2-7, with TRBD1 matching 8 bases. CDR3 length equals 17 residues. Germline trimming cut 0 bases from V and 1 base from J; bases unmatched to any gene: 11. In germline, CDR1 is SQVTM, CDR2 ANQGSEA. The CDR3 DNA reads TGCAGCGTTGAAGATTTCACAGGGGGTCAAGGGTCCTACGAGCAGTACTTC. As protein: CSVEDFTGGQGSYEQYF.

A few counts support this clonotype. The chain recombines TRBV7-9 with TRBJ1-1; tentatively, D is TRBD1 (5 bases). This CDR3 contains 16 residues. The germline V gene has CDR1 SEHNR and CDR2 FQNEAQ (reference sequence). The V end lost 2 bases, the J end lost 1 base, and 14 bases lay between the germline ends. Here the CDR3 DNA reads TGTGCCAGCAGCTTACCACCCAGTACAGGGAACACTGAAGCTTTCTTT. As protein: CASSLPPSTGNTEAFF.

This clonotype was observed a handful of times. The rearrangement uses TRBV6-2 or TRBV6-3 and TRBJ2-7; D is unresolved. Per germline, CDR1 MNHEY and CDR2 SVGEGT. This CDR3 is built from 13 residues. V was shortened by 6 bases and J by 4 bases, with 13 bases between the two germline ends. The CDR3 DNA follows: TGTGCCAGCAGCTCCCTGGCGTTTTACGAGCAGTACTTC. Translation gives CASSSLAFYEQYF.